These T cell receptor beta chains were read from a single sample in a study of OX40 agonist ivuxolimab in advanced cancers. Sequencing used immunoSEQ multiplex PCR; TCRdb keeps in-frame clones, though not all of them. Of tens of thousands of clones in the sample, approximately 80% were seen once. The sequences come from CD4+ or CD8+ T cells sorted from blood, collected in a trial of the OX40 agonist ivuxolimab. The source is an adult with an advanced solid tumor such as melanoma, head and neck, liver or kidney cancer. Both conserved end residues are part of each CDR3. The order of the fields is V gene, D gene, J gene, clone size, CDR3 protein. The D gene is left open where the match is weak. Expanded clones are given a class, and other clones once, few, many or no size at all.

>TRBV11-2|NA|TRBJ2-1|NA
CASSPGGNPNEQFF
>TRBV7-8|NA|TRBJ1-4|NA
CASSLVIGAQGKLFF
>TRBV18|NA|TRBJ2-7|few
CASSLAGFTPSEQYF
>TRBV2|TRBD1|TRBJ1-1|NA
CASSARQGATEAFF
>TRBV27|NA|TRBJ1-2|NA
CASSWAANYGYTF
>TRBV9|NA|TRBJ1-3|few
CASSALTAGNTIYF
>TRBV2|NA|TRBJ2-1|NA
CATQGDNEQFF
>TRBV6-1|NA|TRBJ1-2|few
CASSEATGPNYGYTF
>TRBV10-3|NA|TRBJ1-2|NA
CAISDFQGGYGYTF
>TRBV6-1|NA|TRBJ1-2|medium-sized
CASSEPLFREGYTF
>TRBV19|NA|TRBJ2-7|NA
CASSISLSGARRYEQYF
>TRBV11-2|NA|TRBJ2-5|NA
CASSLGWGALAETQYF
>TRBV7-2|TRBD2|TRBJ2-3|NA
CASSYRLAGAGTDTQYF
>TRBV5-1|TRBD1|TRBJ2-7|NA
CASSPRQGSAYEQYF
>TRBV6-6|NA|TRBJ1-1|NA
CASKRGNRMSEAFF
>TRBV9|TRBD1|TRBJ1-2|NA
CASSVGDSYGYTF
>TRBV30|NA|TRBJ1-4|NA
CAWSRRGGVHEKLFF
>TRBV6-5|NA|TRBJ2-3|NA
CASSYSASAWDTQYF
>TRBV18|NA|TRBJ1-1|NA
CASSLLAGRRLVITEAFF
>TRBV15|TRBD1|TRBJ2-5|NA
CATSREEAFGTEKETQYF
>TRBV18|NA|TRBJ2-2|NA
CASSPAGADTGELFF
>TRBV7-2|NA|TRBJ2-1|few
CASSLDAYNEQFF
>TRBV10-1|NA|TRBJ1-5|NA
CASSGGLRQPQHF
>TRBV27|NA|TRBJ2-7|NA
CASSLGRDVFYEQYF
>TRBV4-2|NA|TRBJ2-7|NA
CASSPLGNMPYEQYF
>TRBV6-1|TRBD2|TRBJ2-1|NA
CASRLTSGSYNEQFF
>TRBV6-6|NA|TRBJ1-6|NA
CASSTRGGDNSPLHF
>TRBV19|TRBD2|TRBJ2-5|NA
CASSTTSAQETQYF
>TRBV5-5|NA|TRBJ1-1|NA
CASSLVRGAVVPEAFF
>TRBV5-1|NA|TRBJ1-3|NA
CASRAGPVSGNTIYF
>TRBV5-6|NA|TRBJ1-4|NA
CASSLGHGSVVWIF
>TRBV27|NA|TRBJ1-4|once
CASRARDAEKLFF
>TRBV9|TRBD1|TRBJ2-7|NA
CASSASPTGISSYEQYF
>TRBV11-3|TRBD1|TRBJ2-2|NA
CASSRDRFGYTGELFF
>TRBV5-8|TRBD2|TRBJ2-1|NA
CASSLAGGGRAYNEQFF
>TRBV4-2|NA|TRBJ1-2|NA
CASSQETSGRDGYTF